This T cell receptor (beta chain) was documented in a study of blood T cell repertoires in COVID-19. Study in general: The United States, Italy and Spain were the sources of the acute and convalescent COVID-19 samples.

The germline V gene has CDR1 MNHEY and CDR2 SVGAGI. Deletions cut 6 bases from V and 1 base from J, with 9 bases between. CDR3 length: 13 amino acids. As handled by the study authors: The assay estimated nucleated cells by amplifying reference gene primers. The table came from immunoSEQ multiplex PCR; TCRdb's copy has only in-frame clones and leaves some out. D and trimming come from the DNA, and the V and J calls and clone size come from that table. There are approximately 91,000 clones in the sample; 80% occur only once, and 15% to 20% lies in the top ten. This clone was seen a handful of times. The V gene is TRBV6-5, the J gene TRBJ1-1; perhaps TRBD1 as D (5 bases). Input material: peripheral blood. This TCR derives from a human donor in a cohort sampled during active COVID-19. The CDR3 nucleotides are TGTGCCAGCAGGAATACAGGGAACACTGAAGCTTTCTTT. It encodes CASRNTGNTEAFF.